The rows below give T cell receptor beta chains drawn from one sample of a study of cytomegalovirus exposure and HLA in healthy donors. The repertoire was sequenced with immunoSEQ multiplex PCR; TCRdb's copy has only in-frame clones and lacks some. The sample records about 120,000 clones, roughly four fifths being singletons. The sample consisted of PBMCs. All receptors derive from a woman aged 18-30 years in good health and CMV-seronegative. The CDR3 runs from the conserved cysteine through the conserved F or W. The D gene is left open where the match is weak. Clone size is stated in some rows and not others, as once, few, many or a class when expanded.

TRBJ2-6 | NA | TRBV4-1 | TRBD1 | TGCGCCAGCAGCTCCCTCGGACAGGGAAATCCTGGGGCCAACGTCCTGACTTTC | CASSSLGQGNPGANVLTF
TRBJ1-1 | NA | TRBV27 | NA | TGTGCCAGCAGTTTTAGGAAGGGGCGGAACACTGAAGCTTTCTTT | CASSFRKGRNTEAFF
TRBJ1-1 | NA | TRBV6-6 | TRBD1 | TGTGCCGCCGACCCAGGGGGCACTGAAGCTTTCTTT | CAADPGGTEAFF
TRBJ2-2 | NA | TRBV28 | TRBD2 | TGTGCCAGCAGTTCATTCGGTGAAACGAAAGGACTAGCGGGAGGGGTTCATCCAGCCGGGGAGCTGTTTTTT | CASSSFGETKGLAGGVHPAGELFF
TRBJ2-1 | NA | TRBV29-1 | NA | TGCAGCGTTGAAACAACCAGGGACAATGAGCAGTTCTTC | CSVETTRDNEQFF
TRBJ2-5 | NA | TRBV7-9 | NA | TGTGCCAGCAGCTTAGAGGGCGGGTCCGGAGAGACCCAGTACTTC | CASSLEGGSGETQYF
TRBJ1-1 | NA | TRBV15 | NA | TGTGCCACCAGCTCCCGGACTGGGAACACTGAAGCTTTCTTT | CATSSRTGNTEAFF
TRBJ1-1 | once | TRBV29-1 | TRBD1 | TGCAGTTCTGGAGGAGACAGGGATGGACCGATGAACACTGAAGCTTTCTTT | CSSGGDRDGPMNTEAFF
TRBJ1-1 | NA | TRBV18 | TRBD1 | TGTGCCAGCTCTCCTACAGGGGCTCCCGGGGCTTTCTTT | CASSPTGAPGAFF
TRBJ2-5 | NA | TRBV5-4 | NA | TGTGCCAGCAGCTGGGGGGGCGGCCCACAAGAGACCCAGTACTTC | CASSWGGGPQETQYF
TRBJ2-3 | few | TRBV6-1 | TRBD2 | TGTGCCAGCATAGCGGGGGGGCCCCCAGATACGCAGTATTTT | CASIAGGPPDTQYF
TRBJ2-4 | few | TRBV27 | NA | TGTGCCAGCAGCCATATACTAGCCAAAAACATTCAGTACTTC | CASSHILAKNIQYF
TRBJ2-1 | NA | TRBV11-2 | TRBD2 | TGTGCCAGCAGCTCGGGACTAGCGGGAGTAAAATGGCGTAGGGAGTTCTTC | CASSSGLAGVKWRREFF
TRBJ1-1 | NA | TRBV7-6 | TRBD1 | TGTGCCAGCAGCTCAGGACAGGGGGCTATGAACACTGAAGCTTTCTTT | CASSSGQGAMNTEAFF
TRBJ1-2 | NA | TRBV19 | TRBD1 | TGTGCCAGTAGTACAACCGACAGGGGAAGTTCCAACTATGGCTACACCTTC | CASSTTDRGSSNYGYTF
TRBJ2-1 | NA | TRBV25-1 | NA | TGTGCCAGCGCATCACACCTTATGGATGAGCAGTTCTTC | CASASHLMDEQFF
TRBJ1-5 | NA | TRBV10-2 | TRBD1 | TGCGCCAGCCGCCCAAGGGACAGCCGCAATCAGCCCCAGCATTTT | CASRPRDSRNQPQHF
TRBJ1-1 | NA | TRBV6-5 | NA | TGTGCCAGCGGTGCAGGCAATTCCCCAGGAGCTTTCTTT | CASGAGNSPGAFF
TRBJ1-1 | once | TRBV4-1 | TRBD1 | TGCGCCAGCAGCCGCAGCGAGACAGGGGTAACTGAAGCTTTCTTT | CASSRSETGVTEAFF
TRBJ1-1 | NA | TRBV2 | NA | TGTGCCGGCCTCAGGGAAAGGAACACTGAAGCTTTCTTT | CAGLRERNTEAFF
TRBJ2-2 | NA | TRBV7-6 | NA | TGTGCCAGCAGCTCCCGGGGGTACAACACCGGGGAGCTGTTTTTT | CASSSRGYNTGELFF
TRBJ1-3 | NA | TRBV28 | NA | TGTGCCAGCAGTCTCCAAGGAGCGGTTGTCGGAAACACCATATATTTT | CASSLQGAVVGNTIYF